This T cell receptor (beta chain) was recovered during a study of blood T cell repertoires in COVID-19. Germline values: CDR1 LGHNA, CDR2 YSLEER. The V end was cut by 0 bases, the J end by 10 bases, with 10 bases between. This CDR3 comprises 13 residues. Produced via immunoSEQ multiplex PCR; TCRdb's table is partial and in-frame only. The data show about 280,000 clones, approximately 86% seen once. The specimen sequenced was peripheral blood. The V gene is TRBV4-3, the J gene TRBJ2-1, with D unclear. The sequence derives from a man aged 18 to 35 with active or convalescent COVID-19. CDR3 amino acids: CASSQERTLEQFF. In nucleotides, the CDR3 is TGCGCCAGCAGCCAAGAGCGAACGCTCGAGCAGTTCTTC.